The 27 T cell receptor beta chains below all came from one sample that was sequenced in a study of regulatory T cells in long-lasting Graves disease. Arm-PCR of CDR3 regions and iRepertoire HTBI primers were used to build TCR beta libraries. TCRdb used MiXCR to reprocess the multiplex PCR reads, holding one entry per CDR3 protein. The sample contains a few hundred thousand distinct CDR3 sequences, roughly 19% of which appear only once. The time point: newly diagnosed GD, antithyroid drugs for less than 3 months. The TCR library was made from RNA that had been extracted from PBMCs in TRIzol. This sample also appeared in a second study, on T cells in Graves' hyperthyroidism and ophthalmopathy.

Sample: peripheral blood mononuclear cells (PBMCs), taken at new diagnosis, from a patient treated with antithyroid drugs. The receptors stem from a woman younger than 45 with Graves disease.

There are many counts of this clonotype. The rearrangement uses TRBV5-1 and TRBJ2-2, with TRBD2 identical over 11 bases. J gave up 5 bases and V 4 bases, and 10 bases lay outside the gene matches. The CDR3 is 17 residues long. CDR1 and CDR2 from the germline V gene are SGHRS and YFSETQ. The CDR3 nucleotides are TGCGCCAGCAGCCCCCGTCCGGGACTAGCGGCAACCGGGGAGCTGTTTTTT. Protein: CASSPRPGLAATGELFF.

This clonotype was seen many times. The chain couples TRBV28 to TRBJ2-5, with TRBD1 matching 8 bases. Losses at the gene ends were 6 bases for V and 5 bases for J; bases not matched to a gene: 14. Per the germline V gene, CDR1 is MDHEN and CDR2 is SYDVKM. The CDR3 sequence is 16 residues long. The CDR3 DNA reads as TGTGCCAGCAGACTAACGCGGGGCAGGGGGCGCGAGACCCAGTACTTC. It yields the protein CASRLTRGRGRETQYF. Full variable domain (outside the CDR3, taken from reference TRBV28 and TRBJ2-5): DVKVTQSSRYLVKRTGEKVFLECVQDMDHENMFWYRQDPGLGLRLIYFSYDVKMKEKGDIPEGYSVSREKKERFSLILESASTNQTSMYLCASRLTRGRGRETQYFGPGTRLLVL.

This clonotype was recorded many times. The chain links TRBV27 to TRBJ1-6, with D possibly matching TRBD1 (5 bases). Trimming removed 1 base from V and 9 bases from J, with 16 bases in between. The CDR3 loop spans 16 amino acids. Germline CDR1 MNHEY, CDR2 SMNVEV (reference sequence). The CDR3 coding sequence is TGTGCCAGCAGTTTATTGCTCAGGGCATCAGGTTCACCCCTCCACTTT. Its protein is CASSLLLRASGSPLHF.

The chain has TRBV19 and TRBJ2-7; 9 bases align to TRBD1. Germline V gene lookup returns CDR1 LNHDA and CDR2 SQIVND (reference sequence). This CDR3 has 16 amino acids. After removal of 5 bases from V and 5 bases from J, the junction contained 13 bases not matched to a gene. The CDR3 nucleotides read TGTGCCAGTAGTGTTCGCGCGGGACAGGGCTGGAACGAGCAGTACTTC. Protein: CASSVRAGQGWNEQYF.

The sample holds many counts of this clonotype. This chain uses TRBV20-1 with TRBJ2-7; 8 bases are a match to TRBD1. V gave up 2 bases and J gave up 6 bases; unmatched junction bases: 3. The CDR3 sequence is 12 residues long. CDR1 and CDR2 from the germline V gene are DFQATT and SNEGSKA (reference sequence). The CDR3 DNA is TGCAGTGCTAGAAGAGGACAGGGCGAGCAGTACTTC. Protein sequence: CSARRGQGEQYF.

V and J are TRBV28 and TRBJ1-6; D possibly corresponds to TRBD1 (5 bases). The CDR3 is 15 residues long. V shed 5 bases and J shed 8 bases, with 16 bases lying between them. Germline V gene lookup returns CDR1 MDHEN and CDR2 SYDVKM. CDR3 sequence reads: CASSLGTRRDSPLHF. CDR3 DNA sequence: TGTGCCAGCAGTCTAGGGACTCGGCGGGATTCACCCCTCCACTTT.

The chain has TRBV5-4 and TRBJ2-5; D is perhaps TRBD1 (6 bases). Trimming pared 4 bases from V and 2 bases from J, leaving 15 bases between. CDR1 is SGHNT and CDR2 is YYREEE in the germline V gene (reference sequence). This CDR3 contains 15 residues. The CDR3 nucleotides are TGTGCCAGCAGCCCAGACACGGGACATCAAGAGACCCAGTACTTC. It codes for CASSPDTGHQETQYF.

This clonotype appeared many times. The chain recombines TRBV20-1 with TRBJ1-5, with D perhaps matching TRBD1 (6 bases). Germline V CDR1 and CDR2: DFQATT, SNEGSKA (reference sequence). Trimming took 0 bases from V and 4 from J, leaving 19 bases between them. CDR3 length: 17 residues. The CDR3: CSARDTQGMARNQPQHF. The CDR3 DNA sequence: TGCAGTGCTAGAGATACCCAGGGGATGGCTCGGAATCAGCCCCAGCATTTT.

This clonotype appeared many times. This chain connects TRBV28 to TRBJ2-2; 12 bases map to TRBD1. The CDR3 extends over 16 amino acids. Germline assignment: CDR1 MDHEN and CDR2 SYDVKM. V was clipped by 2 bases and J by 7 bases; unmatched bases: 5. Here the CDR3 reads CASSLRDRGRNGELFF. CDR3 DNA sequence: TGTGCCAGCAGTTTAAGGGACAGGGGGCGAAACGGGGAGCTGTTTTTT.

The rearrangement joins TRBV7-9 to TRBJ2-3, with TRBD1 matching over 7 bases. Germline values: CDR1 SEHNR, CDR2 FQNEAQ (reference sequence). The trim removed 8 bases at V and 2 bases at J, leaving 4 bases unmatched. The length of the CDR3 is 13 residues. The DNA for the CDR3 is TGTGCCAGCTCGGGACAGAACACAGATACGCAGTATTTT. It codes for CASSGQNTDTQYF. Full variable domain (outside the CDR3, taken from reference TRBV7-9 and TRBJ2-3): DTGVSQNPRHKITKRGQNVTFRCDPISEHNRLYWYRQTLGQGPEFLTYFQNEAQLEKSRLLSDRFSAERPKGSFSTLEIQRTEQGDSAMYLCASSGQNTDTQYFGPGTRLTVL.

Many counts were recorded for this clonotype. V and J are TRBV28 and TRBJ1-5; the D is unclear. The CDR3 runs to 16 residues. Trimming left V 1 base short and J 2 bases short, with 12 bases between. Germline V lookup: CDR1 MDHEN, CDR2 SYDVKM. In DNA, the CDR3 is TGTGCCAGCAGTTTATTTTCGTTGGCGGGCAATCAGCCCCAGCATTTT. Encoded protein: CASSLFSLAGNQPQHF.

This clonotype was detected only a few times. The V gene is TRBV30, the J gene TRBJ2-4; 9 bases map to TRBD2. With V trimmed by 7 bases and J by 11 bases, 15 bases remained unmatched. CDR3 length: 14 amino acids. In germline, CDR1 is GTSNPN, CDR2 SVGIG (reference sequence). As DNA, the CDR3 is TGTGCCTTCCTACCACTAGGGACTAGCCCTCTTCAGTACTTC. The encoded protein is CAFLPLGTSPLQYF.

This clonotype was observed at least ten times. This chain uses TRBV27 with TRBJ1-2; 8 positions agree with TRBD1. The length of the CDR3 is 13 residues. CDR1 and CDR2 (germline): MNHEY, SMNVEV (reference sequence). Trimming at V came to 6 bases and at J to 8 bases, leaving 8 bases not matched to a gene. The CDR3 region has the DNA TGTGCCAGCAGCGACAGGGGCGCTCTGGGCTACACCTTC. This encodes CASSDRGALGYTF.

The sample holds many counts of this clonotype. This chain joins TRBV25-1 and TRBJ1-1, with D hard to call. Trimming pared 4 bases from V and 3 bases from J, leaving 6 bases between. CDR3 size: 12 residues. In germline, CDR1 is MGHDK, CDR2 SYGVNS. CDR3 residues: CASSASYTEAFF. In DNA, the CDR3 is TGTGCCAGCAGTGCCTCTTACACTGAAGCTTTCTTT. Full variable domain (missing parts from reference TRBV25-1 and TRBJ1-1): EADIYQTPRYLVIGTGKKITLECSQTMGHDKMYWYQQDPGMELHLIHYSYGVNSTEKGDLSSESTVSRIRTEHFPLTLESARPSHTSQYLCASSASYTEAFFGQGTRLTVV.

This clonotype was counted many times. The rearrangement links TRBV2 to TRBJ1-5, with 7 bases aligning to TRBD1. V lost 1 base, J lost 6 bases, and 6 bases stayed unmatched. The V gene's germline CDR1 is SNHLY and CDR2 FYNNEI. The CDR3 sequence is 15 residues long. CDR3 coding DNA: TGTGCCAGCAGTGAAGACAGGGGATTTCGTCAGCCCCAGCATTTT. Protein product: CASSEDRGFRQPQHF.

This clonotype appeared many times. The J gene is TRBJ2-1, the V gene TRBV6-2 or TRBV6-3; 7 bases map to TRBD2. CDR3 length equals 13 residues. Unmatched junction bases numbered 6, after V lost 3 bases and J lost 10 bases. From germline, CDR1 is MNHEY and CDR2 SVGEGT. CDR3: CASSYKTSWEQFF. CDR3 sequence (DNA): TGTGCCAGCAGTTATAAGACTAGCTGGGAGCAGTTCTTC.

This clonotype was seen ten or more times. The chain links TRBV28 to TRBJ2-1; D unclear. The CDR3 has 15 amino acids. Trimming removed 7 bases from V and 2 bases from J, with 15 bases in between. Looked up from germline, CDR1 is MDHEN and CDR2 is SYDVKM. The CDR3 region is CASTPTVPTYNEQFF. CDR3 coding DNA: TGTGCCAGCACCCCCACCGTACCGACCTACAATGAGCAGTTCTTC.

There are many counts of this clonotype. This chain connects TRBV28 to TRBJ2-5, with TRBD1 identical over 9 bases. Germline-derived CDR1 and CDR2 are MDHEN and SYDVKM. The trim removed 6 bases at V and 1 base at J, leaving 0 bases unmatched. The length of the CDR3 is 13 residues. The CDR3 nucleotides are TGTGCCAGCAGGGACAGGGGCCAAGAGACCCAGTACTTC. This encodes CASRDRGQETQYF. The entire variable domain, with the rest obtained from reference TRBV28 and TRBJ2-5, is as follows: DVKVTQSSRYLVKRTGEKVFLECVQDMDHENMFWYRQDPGLGLRLIYFSYDVKMKEKGDIPEGYSVSREKKERFSLILESASTNQTSMYLCASRDRGQETQYFGPGTRLLVL.

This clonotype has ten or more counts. CDR3 coding DNA: TGTGCCAGCCCTGGGGAGGGTTTGGCTGAAGCTTTCTTT. Amino acid sequence: CASPGEGLAEAFF. The rearrangement uses TRBV19 and TRBJ1-1; no firm D call. CDR3 size: 13 residues. V was cut by 9 bases and J by 6 bases, with 17 bases left in between. Germline assignment: CDR1 LNHDA and CDR2 SQIVND (reference sequence).

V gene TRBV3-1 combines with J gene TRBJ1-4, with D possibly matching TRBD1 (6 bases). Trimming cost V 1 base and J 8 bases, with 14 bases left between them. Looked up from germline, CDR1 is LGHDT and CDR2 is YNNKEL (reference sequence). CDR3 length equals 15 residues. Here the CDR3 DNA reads TGTGCCAGCAGCCAAGTTGGGACAAGGGTCGAAAAACTGTTTTTT. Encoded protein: CASSQVGTRVEKLFF.

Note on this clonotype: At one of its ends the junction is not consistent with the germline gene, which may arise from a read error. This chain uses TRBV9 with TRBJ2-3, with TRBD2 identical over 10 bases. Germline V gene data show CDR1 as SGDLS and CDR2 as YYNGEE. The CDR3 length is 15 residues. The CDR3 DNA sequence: TGCGCCAGCAGCCCAATAGCGGGAGGAACAGATACGCAGTATTTT. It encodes CASSPIAGGTDTQYF.

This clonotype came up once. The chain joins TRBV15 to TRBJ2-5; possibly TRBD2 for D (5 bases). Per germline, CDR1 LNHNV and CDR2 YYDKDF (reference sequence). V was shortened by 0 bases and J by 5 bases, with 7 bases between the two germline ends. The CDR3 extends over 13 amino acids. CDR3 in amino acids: CATSRDVAETQYF. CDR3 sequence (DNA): TGTGCCACCAGCAGAGATGTAGCGGAGACCCAGTACTTC.

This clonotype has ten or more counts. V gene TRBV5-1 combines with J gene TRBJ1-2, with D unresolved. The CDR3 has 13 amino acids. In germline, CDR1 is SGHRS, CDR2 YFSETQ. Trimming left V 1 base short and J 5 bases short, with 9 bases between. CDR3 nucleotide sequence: TGCGCCAGCAGCTTGCCTACAGAATATGGCTACACCTTC. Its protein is CASSLPTEYGYTF. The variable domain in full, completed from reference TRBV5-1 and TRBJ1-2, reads KAGVTQTPRYLIKTRGQQVTLSCSPISGHRSVSWYQQTPGQGLQFLFEYFSETQRNKGNFPGRFSGRQFSNSRSEMNVSTLELGDSALYLCASSLPTEYGYTFGSGTRLTVV.

Here the CDR3 DNA reads TGTGCCAGCAGTTTAAACTCCAGTGAGCAGTTCTTC. It is translated as CASSLNSSEQFF. V is TRBV28 and J is TRBJ2-1; D unresolved. Trimming took off 2 bases at V and 9 bases at J, with 8 bases between the two ends. Germline assignment: CDR1 MDHEN and CDR2 SYDVKM. The CDR3 runs 12 residues.

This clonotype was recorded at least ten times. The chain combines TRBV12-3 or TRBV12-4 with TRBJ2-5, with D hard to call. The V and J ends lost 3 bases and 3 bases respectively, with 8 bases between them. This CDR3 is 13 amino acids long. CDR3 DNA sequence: TGTGCCAGCAGTTTGGGCCAGGAAGAGACCCAGTACTTC. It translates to CASSLGQEETQYF.

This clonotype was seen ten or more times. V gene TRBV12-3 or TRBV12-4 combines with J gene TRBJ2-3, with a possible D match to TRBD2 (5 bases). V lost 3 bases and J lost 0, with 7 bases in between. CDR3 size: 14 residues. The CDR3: CASSFLASTDTQYF. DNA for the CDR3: TGTGCCAGCAGTTTTCTAGCTAGCACAGATACGCAGTATTTT.

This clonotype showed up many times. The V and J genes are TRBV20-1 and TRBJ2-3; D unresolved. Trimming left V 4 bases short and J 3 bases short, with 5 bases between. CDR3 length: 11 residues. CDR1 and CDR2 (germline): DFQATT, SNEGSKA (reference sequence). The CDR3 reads CSATITDTQYF. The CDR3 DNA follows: TGCAGTGCTACCATAACAGATACGCAGTATTTT.